These 2 T cell receptor beta chains originate from one sample sequenced in a study of blood T cell repertoires in COVID-19. The table came from immunoSEQ multiplex PCR; TCRdb's copy has only in-frame clones and leaves some out. The sample contains 240,000 or so clones, about 80% of which appear only once. The sequenced sample consisted of peripheral blood. Receptor source: a woman older than 75 with acute or convalescent COVID-19.

The gene calls are TRBV5-4 and TRBJ2-3; D gene ambiguous. Trimming removed 4 bases from V and 6 bases from J, with 12 bases in between. The CDR3 consists of 13 residues. Per germline, CDR1 SGHNT and CDR2 YYREEE (reference sequence). Here the CDR3 DNA reads TGTGCCAGCAGCGTCCCTCTTGCGGATACGCAGTATTTT. As protein: CASSVPLADTQYF.

V and J are TRBV5-1 and TRBJ2-7; D is possibly TRBD1 (5 bases). The germline V gene encodes CDR1 SGHRS and CDR2 YFSETQ. V lost 4 bases and J 4 bases, leaving 15 bases between the germline ends. The CDR3 sequence is 14 residues long. CDR3 residues: CASSLVGAGYEQYF. The CDR3 DNA reads TGCGCCAGCAGCCTGGTAGGGGCTGGGTACGAGCAGTACTTC. Full variable domain (remainder filled in from reference TRBV5-1 and TRBJ2-7): KAGVTQTPRYLIKTRGQQVTLSCSPISGHRSVSWYQQTPGQGLQFLFEYFSETQRNKGNFPGRFSGRQFSNSRSEMNVSTLELGDSALYLCASSLVGAGYEQYFGPGTRLTVT.